The rows below give T cell receptor beta chains drawn from one sample of a study of shared clonotypes between healthy human individuals. TCRdb's copy holds only in-frame clones and misses some; the assay was immunoSEQ multiplex PCR. Counted here are 2 million to 2.5 million clones, 93% occurring once; the ten biggest clones make up roughly 0.36%. What was sequenced was naive CD4+ T cells from PBMCs. All receptors derive from a man between 18 and 29 years old in good health. Some clones in this sample may be carry-over from other donors' samples. The CDR3 runs from the conserved cysteine through the conserved F or W. A D gene is named only where the DNA matches it firmly. Expanded clones get a size class; other rows say once, few or many, or leave the size out.

V gene,clone size,D gene,J gene,CDR3 protein,CDR3 DNA
TRBV20-1,few,-,TRBJ1-1,CSAQSVTEAFF,TGCAGTGCTCAATCGGTGACTGAAGCTTTCTTT
TRBV9,-,-,TRBJ1-4,CASSVAQGATNEKLFF,TGTGCCAGCAGCGTAGCTCAAGGGGCAACTAATGAAAAACTGTTTTTT
TRBV4-1,-,-,TRBJ2-5,CASSQAGAETQYF,TGCGCCAGCAGCCAAGCTGGGGCCGAGACCCAGTACTTC
TRBV14,-,-,TRBJ1-1,CASSHRDRQNTEAFF,TGTGCCAGCAGCCACCGCGACAGGCAGAACACTGAAGCTTTCTTT
TRBV5-5,-,-,TRBJ1-1,CASSLAPPTEAFF,TGTGCCAGCAGCTTAGCTCCCCCCACTGAAGCTTTCTTT
TRBV29-1,-,-,TRBJ2-3,CSGYRFGGATDTQYF,TGCAGCGGTTACCGGTTTGGCGGGGCCACAGATACGCAGTATTTT
TRBV10-3,-,-,TRBJ2-7,CAISEGAKRSYEQYF,TGTGCCATCAGTGAAGGGGCGAAGCGGTCCTACGAGCAGTACTTC
TRBV19,-,-,TRBJ1-3,CASSTNVARNSGNTIYF,TGTGCCAGTAGTACGAACGTAGCCCGAAACTCTGGAAACACCATATATTTT
TRBV7-9,-,-,TRBJ2-1,CASGVQQYNEQFF,TGTGCCAGCGGCGTCCAGCAATACAATGAGCAGTTCTTC
TRBV11-2,-,-,TRBJ2-7,CASSAGLAGEQYF,TGTGCCAGCAGCGCGGGTCTGGCCGGCGAGCAGTACTTC
TRBV28,-,-,TRBJ2-7,CASSFLSYEQYF,TGTGCCAGCAGTTTCTTGTCCTACGAGCAGTACTTC
TRBV15,-,TRBD2,TRBJ2-3,CATSRGRGGGTDTQYF,TGTGCCACCAGCAGAGGGAGGGGAGGGGGCACAGATACGCAGTATTTT
TRBV28,-,-,TRBJ2-3,CASTLGGAGDTQYF,TGTGCCAGCACCTTAGGGGGGGCGGGAGATACGCAGTATTTT
TRBV6-5,once,-,TRBJ2-2,CASSSSPDLTGELFF,TGTGCCAGCAGTTCCTCCCCAGACTTAACCGGGGAGCTGTTTTTT
TRBV5-1,-,-,TRBJ1-1,CASSLPMGGLNTEAFF,TGCGCCAGCAGCTTACCTATGGGCGGGCTGAACACTGAAGCTTTCTTT
TRBV30,-,-,TRBJ2-5,CAWSVGYGYQETQYF,TGTGCCTGGAGTGTAGGGTATGGGTATCAAGAGACCCAGTACTTC
TRBV28,-,-,TRBJ1-5,CASSSVGSGHQPQHF,TGTGCCAGCAGTTCGGTTGGGTCAGGGCATCAGCCCCAGCATTTT
TRBV15,-,-,TRBJ2-5,CATSRAPQETQYF,TGTGCCACCAGCAGAGCTCCCCAAGAGACCCAGTACTTC
TRBV10-3,-,TRBD2,TRBJ2-1,CAISEPLAGAYNEQFF,TGTGCCATCAGTGAGCCCCTAGCGGGAGCTTACAATGAGCAGTTCTTC
TRBV19,-,-,TRBJ1-2,CASRPRGGWEGYTF,TGTGCCAGTAGACCCCGTGGAGGTTGGGAAGGCTACACCTTC
TRBV7-6,-,TRBD1,TRBJ1-1,CASSSTGDPRWTEAFF,TGTGCCAGCAGCTCAACAGGGGACCCTCGATGGACTGAAGCTTTCTTT
TRBV2,-,-,TRBJ2-5,CASNAQGRSGTQYF,TGTGCCAGCAACGCACAGGGGAGGTCCGGGACCCAGTACTTC
TRBV7-7,-,-,TRBJ2-1,CASSLARQNEQFF,TGTGCCAGCAGCTTAGCGCGGCAGAATGAGCAGTTCTTC
TRBV2,-,TRBD1,TRBJ1-2,CAREGQGAGGYTF,TGTGCCAGGGAGGGACAGGGGGCTGGAGGCTACACCTTC
TRBV5-5,-,-,TRBJ1-2,CASSFSPGLANYGYTF,TGTGCCAGCAGCTTTTCTCCGGGATTAGCTAACTATGGCTACACCTTC
TRBV19,-,TRBD2,TRBJ2-7,CASSTQSTSGTYEQYF,TGTGCCAGTAGTACCCAGTCGACTAGCGGTACCTACGAGCAGTACTTC
TRBV9,once,-,TRBJ2-7,CASSVHAADYEQYF,TGTGCCAGCAGCGTTCATGCGGCGGACTACGAGCAGTACTTC
TRBV28,-,-,TRBJ2-1,CASTSPDGSSYNEQFF,TGTGCCAGCACCTCGCCGGACGGAAGCTCCTACAATGAGCAGTTCTTC
TRBV6-5,-,-,TRBJ1-3,CASSSRDGRSGNTIYF,TGTGCCAGCAGTTCGAGGGACGGCCGCTCTGGAAACACCATATATTTT
TRBV7-3,-,-,TRBJ2-5,CASSPGIRTPQETQYF,TGTGCCAGCAGTCCAGGGATAAGAACCCCCCAAGAGACCCAGTACTTC
TRBV5-1,-,-,TRBJ2-3,CASSLGFGTPDTQYF,TGCGCCAGCAGCTTGGGTTTTGGGACCCCAGATACGCAGTATTTT
TRBV11-2,-,-,TRBJ2-1,CASSSGGLGEYNEQFF,TGTGCCAGCAGCTCCGGGGGCTTAGGGGAATACAATGAGCAGTTCTTC
TRBV30,-,-,TRBJ2-6,CAWSVPGHSGANVLTF,TGTGCCTGGAGTGTACCAGGACACTCTGGGGCCAACGTCCTGACTTTC
TRBV6-1,-,TRBD1,TRBJ2-7,CASRLGQGRWDEQYF,TGTGCCAGCAGACTAGGACAGGGGCGCTGGGACGAGCAGTACTTC
TRBV11-1,-,-,TRBJ1-2,CASSLAGAVGYTF,TGTGCCAGCAGCTTAGCAGGGGCAGTTGGCTACACCTTC
TRBV4-2,-,TRBD2,TRBJ2-7,CASSQENGNSGSYEQYF,TGTGCCAGCAGCCAAGAGAATGGTAATAGCGGGAGCTACGAGCAGTACTTC